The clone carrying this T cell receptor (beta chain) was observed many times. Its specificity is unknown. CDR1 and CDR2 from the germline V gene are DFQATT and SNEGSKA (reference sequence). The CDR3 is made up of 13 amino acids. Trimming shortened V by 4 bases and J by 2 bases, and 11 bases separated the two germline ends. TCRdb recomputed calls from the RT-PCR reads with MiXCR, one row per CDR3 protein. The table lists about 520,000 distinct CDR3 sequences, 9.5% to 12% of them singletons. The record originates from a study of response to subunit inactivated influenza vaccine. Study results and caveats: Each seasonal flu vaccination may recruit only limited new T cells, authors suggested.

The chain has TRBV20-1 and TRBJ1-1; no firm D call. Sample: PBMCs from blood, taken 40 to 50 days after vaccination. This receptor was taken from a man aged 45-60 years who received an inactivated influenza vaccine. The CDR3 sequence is CSAIQPLNTEAFF. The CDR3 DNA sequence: TGCAGTGCTATTCAGCCATTAAACACTGAAGCTTTCTTT.